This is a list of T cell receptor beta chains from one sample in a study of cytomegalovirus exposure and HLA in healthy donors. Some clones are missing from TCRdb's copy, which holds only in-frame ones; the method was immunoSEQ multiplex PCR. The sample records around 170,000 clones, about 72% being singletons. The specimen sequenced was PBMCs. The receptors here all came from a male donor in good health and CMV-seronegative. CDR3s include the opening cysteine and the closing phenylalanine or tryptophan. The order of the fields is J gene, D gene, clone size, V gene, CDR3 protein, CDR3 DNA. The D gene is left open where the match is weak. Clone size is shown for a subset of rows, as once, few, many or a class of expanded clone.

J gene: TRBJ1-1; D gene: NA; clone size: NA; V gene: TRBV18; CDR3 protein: CASSPPRQLNTEAFF; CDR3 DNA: TGTGCCAGCTCACCACCCCGACAGCTCAACACTGAAGCTTTCTTT
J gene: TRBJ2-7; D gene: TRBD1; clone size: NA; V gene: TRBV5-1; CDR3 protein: CASSLEGARYEQYF; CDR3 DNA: TGCGCCAGCAGCTTGGAGGGGGCGCGGTACGAGCAGTACTTC
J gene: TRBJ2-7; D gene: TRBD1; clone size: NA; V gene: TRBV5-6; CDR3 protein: CASSYRQGASYEQYF; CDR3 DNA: TGTGCCAGCAGCTATCGACAGGGGGCCTCCTACGAGCAGTACTTC
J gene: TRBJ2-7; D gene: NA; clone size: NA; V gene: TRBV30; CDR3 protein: CAWSGRYSYEQYF; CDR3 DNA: TGTGCCTGGAGTGGCAGGTACTCCTACGAGCAGTACTTC
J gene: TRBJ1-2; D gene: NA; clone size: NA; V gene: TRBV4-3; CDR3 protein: CASSQDNREGYTF; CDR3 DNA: TGCGCCAGCAGCCAAGATAACAGGGAGGGCTACACCTTC
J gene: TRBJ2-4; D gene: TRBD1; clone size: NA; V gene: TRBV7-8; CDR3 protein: CASSPNRGQAKNIQYF; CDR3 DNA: TGTGCCAGCAGTCCCAACAGGGGGCAAGCCAAAAACATTCAGTACTTC
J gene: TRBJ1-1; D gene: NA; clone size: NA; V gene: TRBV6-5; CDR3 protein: CASSYGGWDGTEAFF; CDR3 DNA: TGTGCCAGCAGTTATGGGGGGTGGGATGGGACTGAAGCTTTCTTT
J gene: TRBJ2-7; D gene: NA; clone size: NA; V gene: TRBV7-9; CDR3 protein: CASSLSGDEQYF; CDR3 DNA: TGTGCCAGCAGCTTATCGGGGGACGAGCAGTACTTC
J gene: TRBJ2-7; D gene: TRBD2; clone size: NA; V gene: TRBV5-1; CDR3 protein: CASSLALAGSYEQYF; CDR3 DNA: TGCGCCAGCAGCTTGGCGCTAGCGGGATCTTACGAGCAGTACTTC
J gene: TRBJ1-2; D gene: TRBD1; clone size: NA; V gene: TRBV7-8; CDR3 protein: CASSLRTGGFDYGYTF; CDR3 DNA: TGTGCCAGCAGCTTACGGACAGGGGGTTTCGACTATGGCTACACCTTC
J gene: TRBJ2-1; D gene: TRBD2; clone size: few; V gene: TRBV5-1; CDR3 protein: CASSPSLAGGPRFF; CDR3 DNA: TGCGCCAGCAGCCCCTCGCTAGCGGGAGGCCCTCGTTTCTTC
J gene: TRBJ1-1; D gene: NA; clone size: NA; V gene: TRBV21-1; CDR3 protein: CASSSPGNTEAFF; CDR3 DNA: TGTGCCAGCAGCAGTCCGGGGAACACTGAAGCTTTCTTT
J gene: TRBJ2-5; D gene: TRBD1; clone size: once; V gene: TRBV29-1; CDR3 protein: CSVEAGQGFGETQYF; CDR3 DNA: TGCAGCGTTGAGGCGGGACAGGGGTTCGGCGAGACCCAGTACTTC
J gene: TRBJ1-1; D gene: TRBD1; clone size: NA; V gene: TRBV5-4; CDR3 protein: CASGTGSLNTEAFF; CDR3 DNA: TGTGCCTCCGGGACAGGGTCGTTGAACACTGAAGCTTTCTTT
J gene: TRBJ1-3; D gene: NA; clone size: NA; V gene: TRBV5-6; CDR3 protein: CASSSDISGNTIYF; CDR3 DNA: TGTGCCAGCAGCTCGGACATCTCTGGAAACACCATATATTTT
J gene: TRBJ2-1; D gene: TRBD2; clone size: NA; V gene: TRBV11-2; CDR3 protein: CASSFSAGGNEQFF; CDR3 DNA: TGTGCCAGCAGCTTCTCGGCGGGAGGCAATGAGCAGTTCTTC
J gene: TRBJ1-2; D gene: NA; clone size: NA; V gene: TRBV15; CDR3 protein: CATSRVQGKGYTF; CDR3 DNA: TGTGCCACCAGCAGAGTCCAGGGCAAGGGCTACACCTTC
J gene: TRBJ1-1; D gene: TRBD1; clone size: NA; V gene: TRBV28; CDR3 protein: CASSGTEVNEAFF; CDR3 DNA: TGTGCCAGCAGTGGGACAGAGGTAAATGAAGCTTTCTTT
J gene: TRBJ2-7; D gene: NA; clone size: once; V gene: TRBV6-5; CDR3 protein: CATQRGSTYEQYF; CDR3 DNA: TGTGCCACCCAAAGGGGGTCGACCTACGAGCAGTACTTC
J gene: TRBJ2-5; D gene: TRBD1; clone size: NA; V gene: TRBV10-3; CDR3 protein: CAISRSAGQGREETQYF; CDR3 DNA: TGTGCCATCAGTAGGTCAGCGGGACAGGGGCGAGAAGAGACCCAGTACTTC
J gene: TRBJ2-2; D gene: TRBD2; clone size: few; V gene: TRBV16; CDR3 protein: CASSQYTASGGNRLNTGELFF; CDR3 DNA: TGTGCCAGCAGCCAATATACGGCTAGCGGGGGAAATCGACTAAACACCGGGGAGCTGTTTTTT
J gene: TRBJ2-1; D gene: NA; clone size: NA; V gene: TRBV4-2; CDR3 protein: CASSQVSGNNEQFF; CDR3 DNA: TGTGCCAGCAGCCAAGTATCGGGGAACAATGAGCAGTTCTTC
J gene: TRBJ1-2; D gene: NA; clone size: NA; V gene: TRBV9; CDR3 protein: CASSSQGFGYTF; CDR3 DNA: TGTGCCAGCAGCTCACAGGGTTTTGGCTACACCTTC
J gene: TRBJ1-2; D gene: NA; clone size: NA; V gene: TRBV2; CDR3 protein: CASVGAGLNYGYTF; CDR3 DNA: TGTGCCAGCGTTGGGGCAGGGCTTAACTATGGCTACACCTTC
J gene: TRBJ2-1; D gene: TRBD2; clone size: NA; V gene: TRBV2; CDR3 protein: CASSLAASYNEQFF; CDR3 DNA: TGTGCCAGCAGCCTAGCGGCCTCCTACAATGAGCAGTTCTTC
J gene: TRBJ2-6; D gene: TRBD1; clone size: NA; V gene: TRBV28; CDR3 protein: CASSAITNRGPSSGANVLTF; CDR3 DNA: TGTGCCAGCAGTGCCATTACCAACAGGGGCCCCAGCTCTGGGGCCAACGTCCTGACTTTC
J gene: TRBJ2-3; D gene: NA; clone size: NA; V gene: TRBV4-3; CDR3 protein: CASSQDTSSDTQYF; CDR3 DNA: TGCGCCAGCAGCCAAGATACTTCGTCAGATACGCAGTATTTT
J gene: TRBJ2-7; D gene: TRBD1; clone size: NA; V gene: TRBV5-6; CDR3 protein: CASRPGTGSSEQYF; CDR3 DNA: TGTGCCAGCAGACCCGGGACAGGGAGTAGCGAGCAGTACTTC
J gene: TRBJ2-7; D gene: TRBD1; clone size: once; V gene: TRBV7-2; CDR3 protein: CASSPDRGQYEQYF; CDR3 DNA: TGTGCCAGCAGCCCCGACAGGGGGCAGTACGAGCAGTACTTC
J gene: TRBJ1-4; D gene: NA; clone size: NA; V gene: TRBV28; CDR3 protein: CASSGGLGGAFPKLFF; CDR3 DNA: TGTGCCAGCAGTGGTGGACTGGGGGGGGCCTTCCCGAAACTGTTTTTT
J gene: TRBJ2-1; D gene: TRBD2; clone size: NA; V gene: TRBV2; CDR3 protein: CASTRTSGSYNEQFF; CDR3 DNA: TGTGCCAGCACCAGGACTAGCGGGAGCTACAATGAGCAGTTCTTC
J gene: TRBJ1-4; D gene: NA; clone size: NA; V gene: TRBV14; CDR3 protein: CASSQGGGRGEKLFF; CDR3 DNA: TGTGCCAGCAGCCAAGGCGGAGGGCGAGGGGAAAAACTGTTTTTT
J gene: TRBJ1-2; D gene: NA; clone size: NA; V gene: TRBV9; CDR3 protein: CASSVGGAANYGYTF; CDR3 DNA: TGTGCCAGCAGCGTGGGTGGGGCCGCTAACTATGGCTACACCTTC
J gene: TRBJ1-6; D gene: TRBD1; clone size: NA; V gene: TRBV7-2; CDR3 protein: CASSLRQGMTPLHF; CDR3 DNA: TGTGCCAGCAGCTTAAGACAGGGCATGACACCCCTCCACTTT
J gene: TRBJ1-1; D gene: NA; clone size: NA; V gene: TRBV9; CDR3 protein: CASGGQPNTEAFF; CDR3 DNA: TGTGCCAGCGGAGGACAGCCGAACACTGAAGCTTTCTTT
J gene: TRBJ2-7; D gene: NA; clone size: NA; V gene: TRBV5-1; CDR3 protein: CASSLHARSYEQYF; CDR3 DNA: TGCGCCAGCAGCTTGCACGCCAGATCCTACGAGCAGTACTTC
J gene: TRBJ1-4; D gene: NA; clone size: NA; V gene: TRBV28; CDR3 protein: CASSLQGEKLFF; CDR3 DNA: TGTGCCAGCAGTTTACAGGGTGAAAAACTGTTTTTT
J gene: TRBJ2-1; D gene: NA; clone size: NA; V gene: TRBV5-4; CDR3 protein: CASSTDTNEQFF; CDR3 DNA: TGTGCCAGCAGCACCGACACCAATGAGCAGTTCTTC
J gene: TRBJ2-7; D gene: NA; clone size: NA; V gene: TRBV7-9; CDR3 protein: CASSPGGYEQYF; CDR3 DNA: TGTGCCAGCAGCCCCGGGGGCTACGAGCAGTACTTC
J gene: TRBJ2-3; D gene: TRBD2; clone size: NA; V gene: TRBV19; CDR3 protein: CASSPLSGLAGVTDTQYF; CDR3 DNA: TGTGCCAGTAGCCCCCTCTCGGGACTAGCGGGGGTCACAGATACGCAGTATTTT
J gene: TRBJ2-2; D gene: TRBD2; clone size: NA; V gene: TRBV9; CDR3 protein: CASSVGGTSGNTGELFF; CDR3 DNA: TGTGCCAGCAGCGTAGGTGGGACTAGCGGGAACACCGGGGAGCTGTTTTTT
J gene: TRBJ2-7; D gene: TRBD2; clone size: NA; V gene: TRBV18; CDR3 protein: CASSPTSGTYEQYF; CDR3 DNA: TGTGCCAGCTCACCAACTAGCGGGACCTACGAGCAGTACTTC
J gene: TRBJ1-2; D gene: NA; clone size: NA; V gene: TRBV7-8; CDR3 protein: CASSLTPPTVGSYGYTF; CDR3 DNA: TGTGCCAGCAGCTTGACGCCCCCTACGGTCGGGTCCTATGGCTACACCTTC
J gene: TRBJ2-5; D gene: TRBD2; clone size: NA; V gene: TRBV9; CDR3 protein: CASSGMPREGETQYF; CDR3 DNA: TGTGCCAGCAGCGGCATGCCGAGGGAGGGGGAGACCCAGTACTTC
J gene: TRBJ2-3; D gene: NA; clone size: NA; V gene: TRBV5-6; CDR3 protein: CASSRRGVEGTDTQYF; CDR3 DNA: TGTGCCAGCAGCCGCAGGGGGGTGGAGGGGACAGATACGCAGTATTTT
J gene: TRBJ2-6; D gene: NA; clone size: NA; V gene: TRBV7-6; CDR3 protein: CASSLVAGSGANVLTF; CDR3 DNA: TGTGCCAGCAGCTTAGTTGCGGGGTCTGGGGCCAACGTCCTGACTTTC
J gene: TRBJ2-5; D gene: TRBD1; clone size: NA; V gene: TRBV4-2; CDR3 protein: CASSQDQGTGNRYQETQYF; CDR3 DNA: TGTGCCAGCAGCCAAGATCAAGGGACAGGGAATAGGTACCAAGAGACCCAGTACTTC
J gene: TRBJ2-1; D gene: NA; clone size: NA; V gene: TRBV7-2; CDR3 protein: CASSLTFYNEQFF; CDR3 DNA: TGTGCCAGCAGCTTGACTTTTTACAATGAGCAGTTCTTC
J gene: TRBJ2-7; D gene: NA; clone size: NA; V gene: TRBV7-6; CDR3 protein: CASSSPPKYFSYEQYF; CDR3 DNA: TGTGCCAGCAGCTCCCCCCCGAAATACTTTTCCTACGAGCAGTACTTC
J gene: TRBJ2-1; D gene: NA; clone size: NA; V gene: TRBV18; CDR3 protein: CASSPYGGSTYNEQFF; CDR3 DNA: TGTGCCAGCTCACCATATGGGGGGTCAACCTACAATGAGCAGTTCTTC
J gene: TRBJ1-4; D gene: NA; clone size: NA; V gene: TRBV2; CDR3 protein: CASNDSPTNEKLFF; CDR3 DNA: TGTGCCAGCAACGACAGCCCAACTAATGAAAAACTGTTTTTT
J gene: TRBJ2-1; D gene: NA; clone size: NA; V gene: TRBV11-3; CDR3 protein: CASSLAGGKEQFF; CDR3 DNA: TGTGCCAGCAGCTTAGCCGGAGGGAAGGAGCAGTTCTTC
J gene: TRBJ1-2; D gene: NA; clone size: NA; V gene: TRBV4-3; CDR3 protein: CASSWGGAVVGGYTF; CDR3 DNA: TGCGCCAGCAGCTGGGGGGGCGCGGTCGTAGGAGGCTACACCTTC